The 8 T cell receptor beta chains given below trace back to one sample, sequenced in a study of shared clonotypes between healthy human individuals (dated by TCRdb to 2018 to 2021). Library generation was performed with the immunoSEQ multiplex PCR assay. Entries here come from immuneACCESS through TCRdb and include only in-frame sequences with V and J called. Some clones fail to appear in such tables; in the studies checked, an unresolved V gene covers under half of the shortfall, and the cause of the remainder is unknown. The table for this sample lists a few hundred thousand clones; 65% to 70% of them were counted only once. The ten largest clones capture 11% of the sample. Sequenced sample: memory CD4+ T cells sorted from blood. What this sample's cell subset or site label stands for: CD45RA-negative fraction. The receptors shown here come from a man younger than 40 in good health.

The V gene is TRBV28, the J gene TRBJ2-2; 11 nucleotides agree with TRBD1. The CDR3 has 15 amino acids. The ends lost 3 bases at V and 6 bases at J; junction bases unmatched: 3. Germline CDR1 reads MDHEN; CDR2 reads SYDVKM. The CDR3 sequence: CASSFGTGGPGELFF. The CDR3 nucleotides are TGTGCCAGCAGTTTCGGGACAGGGGGTCCCGGGGAGCTGTTTTTT. Full variable domain (rest looked up from reference TRBV28 and TRBJ2-2): DVKVTQSSRYLVKRTGEKVFLECVQDMDHENMFWYRQDPGLGLRLIYFSYDVKMKEKGDIPEGYSVSREKKERFSLILESASTNQTSMYLCASSFGTGGPGELFFGEGSRLTVL.

This clone was counted between two and nine times. The J gene is TRBJ2-1, the V gene TRBV25-1; D is undetermined. In germline, CDR1 is MGHDK, CDR2 SYGVNS. The CDR3 has 13 residues. V was clipped by 8 bases and J by 10 bases, with 18 bases between them. The CDR3: CASSEQTLEEQFF. CDR3 DNA sequence: TGTGCCAGCTCCGAACAGACCCTCGAAGAGCAGTTCTTC.

The chain uses TRBV6-1 and TRBJ2-5; D not resolved. Germline V gives CDR1 MNHNS, CDR2 SASEGT. The CDR3 loop spans 14 amino acids. Trimming took 3 bases from V and 1 from J, leaving 9 bases between them. As DNA, the CDR3 is TGTGCCAGCAGTGATGTTCAACGCCAAGAGACCCAGTACTTC. Protein sequence: CASSDVQRQETQYF.

The V gene is TRBV10-1, the J gene TRBJ2-7, with D possibly TRBD2 on 6 matching bases. The CDR3 totals 14 residues. CDR1 is WNHNN, CDR2 SYGVQD, per germline (reference sequence). The V and J ends lost 3 bases and 6 bases respectively, with 15 bases between them. The CDR3 region is CASSDGSIWGEQYF. The CDR3 DNA sequence: TGCGCCAGCAGTGACGGGAGCATCTGGGGCGAGCAGTACTTC.

At least ten counts were recorded for this clone. The genes are TRBV19 and TRBJ1-5; D gene unclear. CDR3 size: 16 residues. Germline CDR1 and CDR2: LNHDA and SQIVND (reference sequence). The V end lost 1 base, the J end lost 4 bases, and 14 bases lay between the germline ends. The CDR3 region has the DNA TGTGCCAGTAGTATAGGCCACGACGTTAGGAATCAGCCCCAGCATTTT. It translates to CASSIGHDVRNQPQHF.

This clone has more than one count but fewer than ten. The V call is TRBV14, the J call TRBJ2-7, with a possible D match to TRBD1 (7 bases). The V and J ends lost 4 bases and 3 bases respectively, with 10 bases between them. Germline CDR1 and CDR2: SGHDN and FVKESK. The CDR3 contains 13 residues. CDR3 amino acids: CASSRGTVYEQYF. CDR3 in DNA: TGTGCCAGCAGCCGCGGGACAGTCTACGAGCAGTACTTC.

This rearrangement joins TRBV10-2 to TRBJ2-7; D possibly corresponds to TRBD2 (5 bases). The CDR3 sequence is 13 residues long. V was shortened by 3 bases and J by 3 bases, with 9 bases between the two germline ends. In germline, CDR1 is WSHSY, CDR2 SAAADI. The CDR3 DNA reads TGCGCCAGCAGTGAACCGGGAATCTACGAGCAGTACTTC. It translates to CASSEPGIYEQYF.

CDR3 bases: TGCGCCAGCAGCTTGGAGGGGGGCCCCTACGAGCAGTACTTC. Its protein is CASSLEGGPYEQYF. The chain recombines TRBV5-1 with TRBJ2-7, with D tentatively TRBD1 or TRBD2 (6 bases each). Germline lookup yields CDR1 SGHRS and CDR2 YFSETQ. Trimming removed 0 bases from V and 2 bases from J, with 9 bases in between. The CDR3 consists of 14 residues.